The 9 T cell receptor beta chains below all came from one sample that was sequenced in a study of identical twins' blood T cells. TCRdb redid the calling of the 5' RACE reads with MiXCR, one entry per CDR3 protein. Here the sample spans around 380,000 distinct CDR3 sequences, over 25% being singletons. The sequencing input was PBMCs. All receptors come from a woman between 18 and 55 years old in good health.

This clonotype was seen a few times. V is TRBV12-3 or TRBV12-4 and J is TRBJ1-2; D remains ambiguous. CDR3 size: 13 residues. Trimming cost V 1 base and J 4 bases, with 7 bases left between them. The CDR3 sequence is CASSLDLGYGYTF. DNA of the CDR3: TGTGCCAGCAGTTTAGATCTGGGCTATGGCTACACCTTC.

This clonotype was seen more than once but under ten times. The chain carries TRBV12-3 or TRBV12-4 and TRBJ2-1, with 13 nucleotides matching TRBD2. The CDR3 is made up of 14 amino acids. J gave up 5 bases and V 7 bases, and 2 bases lay outside the gene matches. The CDR3 nucleotides are TGTGCCAGCATCGGGACTAGCGGGGACAATGAGCAGTTCTTC. Translated: CASIGTSGDNEQFF.

There are a few counts of this clonotype. This chain joins TRBV20-1 and TRBJ2-1; TRBD2 matches at 9 bases. CDR3 length: 15 amino acids. Germline values: CDR1 DFQATT, CDR2 SNEGSKA (reference sequence). The V gene end was trimmed by 5 bases and the J gene end by 4 bases; junction bases not matched to a gene: 9. The CDR3 sequence: CSAPAIAGAYNEQFF. The CDR3 region has the DNA TGCAGTGCTCCGGCCATAGCGGGAGCTTACAATGAGCAGTTCTTC.

The rearrangement uses TRBV5-1 and TRBJ1-2; no firm D call. Germline CDR1 reads SGHRS; CDR2 reads YFSETQ. CDR3 length equals 14 residues. V dropped 0 bases and J dropped 6 bases, with 12 bases sitting between them. The CDR3 sequence: CASSLDRSENGYTF. CDR3 bases: TGCGCCAGCAGCTTGGACCGGTCTGAGAATGGCTACACCTTC.

Of note for this clonotype: A much larger clonotype is one base distant, so this may be a read error. The chain combines TRBV6-2 or TRBV6-3 with TRBJ2-7; weak D call: TRBD1 (5 bases). Germline CDR1 and CDR2: MNHEY and SVGEGT. The CDR3 contains 13 residues. In DNA, the CDR3 is TGTGCCAGCAGTTACGACAGAACCTACGAGCAGTGCTTC. Its protein product is CASSYDRTYEQCF.

There are many counts of this clonotype. This chain uses TRBV29-1 with TRBJ1-2; no clear D gene. Germline CDR1 is SQVTM and CDR2 is ANQGSEA. The CDR3 is 12 residues long. Trimming cost V 1 base and J 8 bases, with 11 bases left between them. For the CDR3, the DNA is TGCAGCGTTGAAGCCTTAACGGGGGGCTACACCTTC. Translated: CSVEALTGGYTF.

The rearrangement links TRBV15 to TRBJ1-5; D call uncertain. CDR3 length equals 13 residues. The V gene lost 3 bases and the J gene lost 4 bases, with 7 bases spanning the gap. Germline loops: CDR1 LNHNV, CDR2 YYDKDF (reference sequence). CDR3 nucleotide sequence: TGTGCCACCAGCAGCTGGCAGAATCAGCCCCAGCATTTT. This translates into CATSSWQNQPQHF.

CDR3 loop: CASRGGSPLYEQYF. CDR3 bases: TGTGCCTCCAGGGGGGGATCGCCCCTCTACGAGCAGTACTTC. V gene TRBV28 combines with J gene TRBJ2-7; D possibly matches TRBD1 or TRBD2 (7 bases each). The CDR3 is 14 amino acids. Trimming removed 11 bases at V and 3 bases at J, with 20 bases between. Germline V gene data show CDR1 as MDHEN and CDR2 as SYDVKM.

The chain employs TRBV29-1 and TRBJ1-1; perhaps TRBD1 as D (6 bases). V dropped 7 bases and J dropped 4 bases, with 13 bases sitting between them. Germline V gene lookup returns CDR1 SQVTM and CDR2 ANQGSEA. The CDR3 consists of 12 residues. CDR3 loop: CSARRGGTEAFF. CDR3 bases: TGCAGCGCTCGCAGGGGTGGCACTGAAGCTTTCTTT. Full variable domain (missing parts from reference TRBV29-1 and TRBJ1-1): SAVISQKPSRDICQRGTSLTIQCQVDSQVTMMFWYRQQPGQSLTLIATANQGSEATYESGFVIDKFPISRPNLTFSTLTVSNMSPEDSSIYLCSARRGGTEAFFGQGTRLTVV.